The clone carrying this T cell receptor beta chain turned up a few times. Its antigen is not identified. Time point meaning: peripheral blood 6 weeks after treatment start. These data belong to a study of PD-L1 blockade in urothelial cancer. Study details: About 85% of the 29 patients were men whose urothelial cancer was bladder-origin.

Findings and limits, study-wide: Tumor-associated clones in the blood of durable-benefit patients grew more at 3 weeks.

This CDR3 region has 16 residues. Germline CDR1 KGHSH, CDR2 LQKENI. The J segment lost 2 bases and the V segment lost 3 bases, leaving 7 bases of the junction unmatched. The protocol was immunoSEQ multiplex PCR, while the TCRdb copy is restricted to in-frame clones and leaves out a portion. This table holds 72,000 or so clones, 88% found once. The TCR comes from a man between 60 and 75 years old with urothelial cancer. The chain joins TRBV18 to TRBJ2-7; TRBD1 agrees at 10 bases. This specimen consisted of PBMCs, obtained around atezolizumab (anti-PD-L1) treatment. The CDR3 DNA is TGTGCCAGCTCACCGCCCGGGACAGGGGAAACCTACGAGCAGTACTTC. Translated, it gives CASSPPGTGETYEQYF.